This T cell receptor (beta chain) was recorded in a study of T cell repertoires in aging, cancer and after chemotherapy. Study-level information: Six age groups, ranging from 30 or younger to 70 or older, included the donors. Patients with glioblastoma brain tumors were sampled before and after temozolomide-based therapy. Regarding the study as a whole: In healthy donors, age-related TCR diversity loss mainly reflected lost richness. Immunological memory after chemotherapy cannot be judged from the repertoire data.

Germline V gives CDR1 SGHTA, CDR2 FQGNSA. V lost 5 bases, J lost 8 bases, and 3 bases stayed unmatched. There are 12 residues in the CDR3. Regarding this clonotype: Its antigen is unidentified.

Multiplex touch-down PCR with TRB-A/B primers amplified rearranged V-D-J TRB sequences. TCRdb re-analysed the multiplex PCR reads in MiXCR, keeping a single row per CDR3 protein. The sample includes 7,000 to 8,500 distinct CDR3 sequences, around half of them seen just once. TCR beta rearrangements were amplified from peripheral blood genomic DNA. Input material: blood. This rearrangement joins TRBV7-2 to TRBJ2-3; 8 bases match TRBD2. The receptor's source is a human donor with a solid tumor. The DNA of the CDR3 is TGTGCCAGCAGCCCCGGGAGGGTTACGCAGTATTTT. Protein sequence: CASSPGRVTQYF.